Shown below are 20 T cell receptor beta chains from a single sample sequenced in a study of OX40 agonist ivuxolimab in advanced cancers. The assay was immunoSEQ multiplex PCR, and TCRdb's table has in-frame clones only and misses some. The sample holds tens of thousands of clones, roughly four fifths seen once. The sequencing used CD4+ or CD8+ T cells sorted from blood, collected in a trial of the OX40 agonist ivuxolimab. All receptors derive from an adult with an advanced solid tumor such as melanoma, head and neck, liver or kidney cancer.

This rearrangement joins TRBV14 to TRBJ1-3; weak D call: TRBD1 (5 bases). The germline gives CDR1 SGHDN, CDR2 FVKESK. The length of the CDR3 is 16 residues. The ends were cut back, 4 bases at V and 0 bases at J, with 13 bases in the middle. CDR3 sequence (DNA): TGTGCCAGCAGCCGCGGGGGGGTGAACTCTGGAAACACCATATATTTT. Its protein is CASSRGGVNSGNTIYF.

The chain is built from TRBV13 and TRBJ2-3, with 8 positions matching TRBD1. Germline CDR1 and CDR2: PRHDT and FYEKMQ (reference sequence). The length of the CDR3 is 14 residues. The V and J ends lost 3 bases and 6 bases, in that order; junction bases with no gene match: 5. The CDR3 DNA reads TGTGCCAGCAGCTTCGGACAGGGCCACGATACGCAGTATTTT. Its protein product is CASSFGQGHDTQYF. Together with reference TRBV13 and TRBJ2-3, the CDR3 gives the full variable domain: AAGVIQSPRHLIKEKRETATLKCYPIPRHDTVYWYQQGPGQDPQFLISFYEKMQSDKGSIPDRFSAQQFSDYHSELNMSSLELGDSALYFCASSFGQGHDTQYFGPGTRLTVL.

The genes are TRBV2 and TRBJ1-1; D is unresolved. V dropped 2 bases and J dropped 0 bases, with 10 bases sitting between them. The CDR3 is made up of 15 amino acids. Germline V gene lookup returns CDR1 SNHLY and CDR2 FYNNEI. The CDR3 spells CASSESRPLNTEAFF. For the CDR3, the DNA is TGTGCCAGCAGTGAAAGTCGGCCTCTGAACACTGAAGCTTTCTTT.

CDR3 in amino acids: CASSKRRRQHGYTF. The DNA of the CDR3 is TGTGCCAGCAGCAAAAGAAGGCGTCAGCATGGCTACACCTTC. The V call is TRBV21-1, the J call TRBJ1-2. TRBV21-1 is a known pseudogene. The CDR3 sequence is 14 residues long.

This chain joins TRBV29-1 and TRBJ2-7, with D perhaps matching TRBD2 (5 bases). Per the germline V gene, CDR1 is SQVTM and CDR2 is ANQGSEA. V lost 3 bases, J lost 6 bases, and 9 bases lay in between. This CDR3 contains 11 residues. In DNA form, the CDR3 reads TGCAGCGTTGATTCAGGACTCGAGCAGTACTTC. Residues: CSVDSGLEQYF.

The V and J genes are TRBV7-6 and TRBJ2-5; 10 bases fit TRBD2. The trim removed 5 bases at V and 3 bases at J, leaving 9 bases unmatched. Germline CDR1 and CDR2: SGHVS and FNYEAQ. The CDR3 sequence is 16 residues long. The CDR3 DNA follows: TGTGCCAGCAGCCCCAATCTAGCGGGGGTAAAAGAGACCCAGTACTTC. Encoded protein: CASSPNLAGVKETQYF. The full variable domain, in which reference TRBV7-6 and TRBJ2-5 provide the parts outside the CDR3, is GAGVSQSPRYKVTKRGQDVALRCDPISGHVSLYWYRQALGQGPEFLTYFNYEAQQDKSGLPNDRFSAERPEGSISTLTIQRTEQRDSAMYRCASSPNLAGVKETQYFGPGTRLLVL.

This chain joins TRBV19 and TRBJ2-7; 7 bases line up with TRBD1. V lost 3 bases, J lost 0 bases, and 14 bases stayed unmatched. The CDR3 is made up of 18 amino acids. Germline loops: CDR1 LNHDA, CDR2 SQIVND (reference sequence). The CDR3 loop reads CASSIKWGQGVRSYEQYF. DNA for the CDR3: TGTGCCAGTAGTATCAAATGGGGGCAGGGGGTCCGCTCCTACGAGCAGTACTTC.

J is TRBJ1-1 and V is TRBV29-1, with 10 bases that match TRBD1. There are 14 residues in the CDR3. V lost 6 bases and J lost 4; bases outside the gene matches: 8. Germline assignment: CDR1 SQVTM and CDR2 ANQGSEA. The CDR3 DNA reads as TGCAGCGTGAAGACAGGGGGCGCGGGCACTGAAGCTTTCTTT. This sequence encodes CSVKTGGAGTEAFF. Together with reference TRBV29-1 and TRBJ1-1, the CDR3 gives the full variable domain: SAVISQKPSRDICQRGTSLTIQCQVDSQVTMMFWYRQQPGQSLTLIATANQGSEATYESGFVIDKFPISRPNLTFSTLTVSNMSPEDSSIYLCSVKTGGAGTEAFFGQGTRLTVV.

The V and J genes are TRBV9 and TRBJ2-5; D is perhaps TRBD2 (5 bases). CDR3 length: 15 amino acids. The germline V and J ends were trimmed by 4 bases and 0 bases, with 13 bases remaining between them. The V gene's germline CDR1 is SGDLS and CDR2 YYNGEE. CDR3 protein: CASSKWTGYQETQYF. Written as DNA, the CDR3 is TGTGCCAGCAGCAAATGGACGGGGTACCAAGAGACCCAGTACTTC.

This sequence joins TRBV5-4 and TRBJ2-7; no firm D call. V was pared by 0 bases and J by 3 bases, with 4 bases between. Germline V CDR1 and CDR2: SGHNT, YYREEE (reference sequence). The length of the CDR3 is 12 residues. CDR3 region: CASSLVGYEQYF. CDR3 nucleotides: TGTGCCAGCAGCTTGGTCGGCTACGAGCAGTACTTC.

The chain joins TRBV11-2 to TRBJ1-1; weak D call: TRBD1 (5 bases). Trimming pared 5 bases from V and 1 base from J, leaving 8 bases between. The germline V gene encodes CDR1 SGHAT and CDR2 FQNNGV. The CDR3 has 13 amino acids. The CDR3 DNA is TGTGCCAGCAGCACTGGACAGAACACTGAAGCTTTCTTT. Its translation: CASSTGQNTEAFF.

CDR3 nucleotide sequence: TGTGCCAGCAGCTTAGTACAGACCGAGCAGTACTTC. This codes for CASSLVQTEQYF. The chain has TRBV7-2 and TRBJ2-7, with D uncertain. Trimming removed 1 base at V and 6 bases at J, with 7 bases between. CDR1 and CDR2 (germline): SGHTA, FQGNSA. The CDR3 loop spans 12 amino acids.

J is TRBJ2-5 and V is TRBV27; D not resolved. Germline-derived CDR1 and CDR2 are MNHEY and SMNVEV (reference sequence). CDR3 length: 14 amino acids. Deletions cut 6 bases from V and 4 bases from J, with 15 bases between. The CDR3 nucleotides read TGTGCCAGCAGAAAACCGGGCCCCGGAGAGACCCAGTACTTC. Amino acids: CASRKPGPGETQYF.

This clone was counted once. CDR3 residues: CASRTSQGSFNQPQHF. CDR3 DNA sequence: TGTGCCAGCAGAACCTCACAGGGTTCGTTCAATCAGCCCCAGCATTTT. The rearrangement links TRBV27 to TRBJ1-5, with TRBD1 as a possible D gene (6 bases). Germline V gene lookup returns CDR1 MNHEY and CDR2 SMNVEV (reference sequence). This CDR3 contains 16 residues. The V end was cut by 6 bases, the J end by 3 bases, with 18 bases between.

The chain employs TRBV12-5 and TRBJ2-5; 9 bases are a match to TRBD1. The V segment lost 6 bases and the J segment 4 bases; nucleotides outside the gene matches: 15. The CDR3 runs 17 residues. Germline V gives CDR1 LGHNT, CDR2 FRNRAP. CDR3 loop: CASGHGQGINWGETQYF. CDR3 DNA: TGTGCTAGTGGCCACGGACAGGGGATCAATTGGGGAGAGACCCAGTACTTC.

This clone showed up just a few times. The rearrangement uses TRBV18 and TRBJ1-1, with D tentatively TRBD1 (5 bases). The V end was cut by 3 bases, the J end by 1 base, with 15 bases between. Germline CDR1 is KGHSH and CDR2 is LQKENI. This CDR3 contains 16 residues. CDR3 amino acids: CASSPYMRQGNTEAFF. The DNA for the CDR3 is TGTGCCAGCTCACCCTACATGCGGCAGGGGAACACTGAAGCTTTCTTT. Looking up the rest from reference TRBV18 and TRBJ1-1 gives the full variable domain: NAGVMQNPRHLVRRRGQEARLRCSPMKGHSHVYWYRQLPEEGLKFMVYLQKENIIDESGMPKERFSAEFPKEGPSILRIQQVVRGDSAAYFCASSPYMRQGNTEAFFGQGTRLTVV.

V usage is TRBV6-1 and J usage is TRBJ1-1, with TRBD1 as a possible D gene (5 bases). The length of the CDR3 is 12 residues. Trimming pared 7 bases from V and 8 bases from J, leaving 14 bases between. The germline gives CDR1 MNHNS, CDR2 SASEGT. The CDR3 DNA reads TGTGCCAGCACCGTCTCCGGGACGGAAGCTTTCTTT. This sequence encodes CASTVSGTEAFF.

The chain carries TRBV7-3 and TRBJ1-6; 7 bases are shared with TRBD1. V lost 1 base and J lost 10; bases outside the gene matches: 7. This CDR3 is built from 15 residues. Germline V gene data show CDR1 as SGHTA and CDR2 as FQGTGA. The CDR3 DNA is TGTGCCAGCAGCTTAAGTAACAGGGGCGACTCACCCCTCCACTTT. The encoded protein is CASSLSNRGDSPLHF. Filled out from reference TRBV7-3 and TRBJ1-6, the complete variable domain reads GAGVSQTPSNKVTEKGKYVELRCDPISGHTALYWYRQSLGQGPEFLIYFQGTGAADDSGLPNDRFFAVRPEGSVSTLKIQRTERGDSAVYLCASSLSNRGDSPLHFGNGTRLTVT.

The chain couples TRBV4-3 to TRBJ2-5; tentatively, D is TRBD1 or TRBD2 (5 bases each). V lost 4 bases to trimming and J lost 4 bases, with 10 bases between them. Germline V gene sequence: CDR1 LGHNA, CDR2 YSLEER. The CDR3 spans 13 residues. The CDR3 DNA follows: TGCGCCAGCAGCCCCGGGACCCGAGAGACCCAGTACTTC. Its protein is CASSPGTRETQYF.

The chain employs TRBV6-5 and TRBJ1-2; D not resolved. V was trimmed by 0 bases and J by 4 bases, leaving 6 bases between them. Per the germline V gene, CDR1 is MNHEY and CDR2 is SVGAGI. There are 13 residues in the CDR3. The CDR3 here is CASSYSSSYGYTF. CDR3 DNA: TGTGCCAGCAGTTACTCGTCTTCCTATGGCTACACCTTC.